Listed here are 4 T cell receptor beta chains from one sample, sequenced in a study of CD8 T cells in Susac syndrome. Random hexamers primed reverse transcription of about 0.45 to 1 ug RNA. TCRdb analysed the immunoSEQ multiplex PCR reads with MiXCR anew, one entry per CDR3 protein. The sample consists of tens of thousands of distinct CDR3 sequences, about 91% of them appearing once. Sequenced input: CD8+ T cells from PBMCs. Receptors were obtained from a human donor with multiple sclerosis.

The chain couples TRBV2 to TRBJ2-7, with a tentative D call TRBD2 (6 bases). Trimming left V 6 bases short and J 2 bases short, with 14 bases between. The CDR3 is 14 residues long. CDR1 is SNHLY, CDR2 FYNNEI, per germline. CDR3 nucleotide sequence: TGTGCCAGCAGGGAGGGACCGGGCGCCTACGAGCAGTACTTC. Translated: CASREGPGAYEQYF.

J is TRBJ2-7 and V is TRBV4-3; TRBD2 matches at 9 bases. The trim removed 0 bases at V and 2 bases at J, leaving 2 bases unmatched. In germline, CDR1 is LGHNA, CDR2 YSLEER. CDR3 length: 15 residues. The CDR3 sequence is CASSQDGGRAYEQYF. The CDR3 nucleotides read TGCGCCAGCAGCCAAGACGGCGGGAGGGCCTACGAGCAGTACTTC.

The chain recombines TRBV6-2 or TRBV6-3 with TRBJ2-5; D is possibly TRBD1 (5 bases). The CDR3 is 16 residues long. Trimming took 2 bases from V and 2 from J, leaving 15 bases between them. CDR1 MNHEY and CDR2 SVGEGT come from the germline V gene. The CDR3, as DNA: TGTGCCAGCAGTTACGGGGCTGGCCTACCTCAAGAGACCCAGTACTTC. Translated, it gives CASSYGAGLPQETQYF.

This chain joins TRBV6-1 and TRBJ1-5; D unclear. V lost 4 bases, J lost 1 base, and 8 bases lay in between. Per germline, CDR1 MNHNS and CDR2 SASEGT. The CDR3 loop spans 14 amino acids. CDR3 in amino acids: CASSGTGSNQPQHF. CDR3 bases: TGTGCCAGCAGTGGGACGGGGAGCAATCAGCCCCAGCATTTT.